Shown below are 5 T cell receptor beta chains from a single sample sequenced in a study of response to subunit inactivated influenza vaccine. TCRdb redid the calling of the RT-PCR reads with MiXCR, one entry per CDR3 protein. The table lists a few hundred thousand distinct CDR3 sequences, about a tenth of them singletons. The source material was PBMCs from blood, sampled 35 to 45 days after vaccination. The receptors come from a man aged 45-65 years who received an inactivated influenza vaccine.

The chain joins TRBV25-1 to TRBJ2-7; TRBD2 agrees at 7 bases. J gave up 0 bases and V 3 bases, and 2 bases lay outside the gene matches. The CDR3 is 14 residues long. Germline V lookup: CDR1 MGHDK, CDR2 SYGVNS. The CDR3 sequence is CASSEAGVSYEQYF. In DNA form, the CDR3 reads TGTGCCAGCAGTGAGGCGGGGGTCTCCTACGAGCAGTACTTC.

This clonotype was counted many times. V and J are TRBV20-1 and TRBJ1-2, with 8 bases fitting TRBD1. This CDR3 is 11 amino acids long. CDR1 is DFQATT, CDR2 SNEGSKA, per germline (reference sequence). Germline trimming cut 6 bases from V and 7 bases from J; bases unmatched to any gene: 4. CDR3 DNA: TGCAGTGCCGCTGACAGGGGTGGCTACACCTTC. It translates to CSAADRGGYTF.

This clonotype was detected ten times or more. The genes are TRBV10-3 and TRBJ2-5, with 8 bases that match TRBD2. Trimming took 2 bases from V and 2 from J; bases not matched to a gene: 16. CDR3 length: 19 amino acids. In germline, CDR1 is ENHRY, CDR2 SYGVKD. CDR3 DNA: TGTGCCATCAGTGAGGCTTTGGGGATACGGGGGGGTGGACAAGAGACCCAGTACTTC. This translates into CAISEALGIRGGGQETQYF.

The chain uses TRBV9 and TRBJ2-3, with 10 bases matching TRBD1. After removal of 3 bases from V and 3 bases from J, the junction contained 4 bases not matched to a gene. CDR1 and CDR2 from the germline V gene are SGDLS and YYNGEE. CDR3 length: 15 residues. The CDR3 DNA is TGTGCCAGCAGCGGAGACAGGGGGCGTACAGATACGCAGTATTTT. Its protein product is CASSGDRGRTDTQYF.

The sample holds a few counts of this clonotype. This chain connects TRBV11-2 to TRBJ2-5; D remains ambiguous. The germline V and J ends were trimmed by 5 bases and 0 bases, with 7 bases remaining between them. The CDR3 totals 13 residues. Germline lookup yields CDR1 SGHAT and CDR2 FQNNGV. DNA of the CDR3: TGTGCCAGCAGCCCTACGTACCAAGAGACCCAGTACTTC. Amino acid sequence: CASSPTYQETQYF.